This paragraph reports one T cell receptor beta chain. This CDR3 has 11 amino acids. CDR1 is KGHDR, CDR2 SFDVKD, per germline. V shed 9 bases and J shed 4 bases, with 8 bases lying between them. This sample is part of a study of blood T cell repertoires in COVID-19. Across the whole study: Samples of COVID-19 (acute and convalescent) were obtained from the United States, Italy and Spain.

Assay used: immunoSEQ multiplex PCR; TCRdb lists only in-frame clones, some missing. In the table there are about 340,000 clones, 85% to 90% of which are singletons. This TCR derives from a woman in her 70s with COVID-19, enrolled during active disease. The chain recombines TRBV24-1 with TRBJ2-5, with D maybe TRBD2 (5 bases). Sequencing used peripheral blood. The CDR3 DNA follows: TGTGCCACCCGGGAACTAGAGACCCAGTACTTC. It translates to CATRELETQYF.